This entry is about one T cell receptor (beta chain). There is no known antigen for this receptor. No quality values exist for individual bases; no much larger clone is one base distant. The cohort consisted of some 670 healthy bone marrow donors. At the time of sampling, all cohort members were nominally healthy, though unrecorded immune exposures were likely present. Of the 650 to 750 cohort members, about 280 had positive CMV serostatus and around 350 had negative CMV serostatus, and CMV serostatus was not recorded for the donor. Each donor provided a peripheral blood sample, and peripheral blood mononuclear cells were used for TCR beta sequencing. The Qiagen DNeasy Blood Extraction Kit was used to extract genomic DNA from the blood cell samples. V and J are truncated by 4 bases and 8 bases respectively, leaving an intervening sequence of 16 bases. The CDR3 numbers 14 residues from cysteine through phenylalanine. CDR3 DNA only is kept here, 42 bases in frame from base 1. The germline V gene gives CDR1 as SGDLS and CDR2 as YYNGEE.

The sample belongs to a study of cytomegalovirus exposure and HLA in healthy donors (dated by TCRdb to the late 2010s). Study-level background: An earlier analysis of a few hundred of the donors reported under 300 Gb of sequence data and 90 million to 120 million unique TCR beta sequences obtained from roughly 170 million T cells. An early release covering roughly 640 HLA-typed donors comprised about 300 gigabases of sequencing data and around 80 million unique TCR sequences. Among the approximately 430 genotyped donors, around 81% belonged to the genetic ancestry cluster associated with self-reported Caucasian donors. The aim of the study was to test whether cataloging public T cell receptors could identify signatures of past pathogen exposure. Using immunosequencing, the study profiled T cell repertoires from roughly 650 subjects and related those repertoires to cytomegalovirus serostatus. A separate validation cohort of approximately 120 different subjects was used in addition to the roughly 720-subject first cohort. The study combined high-throughput TCR immunosequencing, statistical association of individual TCRs with disease status, and machine learning to predict cytomegalovirus infection status. To study patterns of TCR occurrence, a later analysis re-analyzed previously published TCR beta repertoires from 500 to 850 donors and added high-resolution HLA genotyping. Rather than drawing on any new phenotypic data, the later analysis identified candidate immune exposures from TCR beta sequences and the way those sequences occurred across donors. An earlier analysis of 587 of the donors applied high-throughput TCR beta sequencing to assess whether each TCR beta V gene segment acted as functional or pseudogenic. Alongside the repertoire data, information on donor age, sex, ethnicity and CMV serostatus was compiled. Genome-wide SNP genotypes for about three fifths of the roughly 670 donors were used in a later genetic analysis, which treated that subset as a discovery cohort. All discovery cohort repertoires had been generated using a single sequencing platform. Class I and class II HLA loci were covered by the typing at four-digit resolution. Typing coverage differed by locus: A, B, C, DRB1 and DQB1 were typed in about 629-630 donors, DQA1 in 500 to 550, DPA1 in approximately 600, and DPB1 in about 450. Because of strong linkage in the cohort, a handful of DR-DQ haplotypes were treated as single units for association and clustering. Across 398 genotyped donors of the cohort, an average of about 240,000 unique TCR beta nucleotide sequences per donor were sequenced, and 15% to 20% of those sequences were non-productive. The investigation overall reported the following: A group of highly shared sequence variants was considered likely to be a technical artifact of the sequencing pipeline. Linkage disequilibrium might explain the correlated functional status among segregating V segments, but an unknown experimental factor could not be excluded. A later genetic analysis associated a missense DCLRE1C variant with V-gene and J-gene trimming of TCR beta chains, and an independent cohort replicated the association. Three of the identified cytomegalovirus-associated TCR beta chains were confirmed in vitro to be specific for cytomegalovirus antigens. HLA typing was unavailable for some donors at each locus, so association tests used only the typed subset. Compared with equally common non-associated chains, HLA-associated TCR beta chains in a later analysis were more clonally expanded and had lower generation probabilities. In a later analysis, some 17,000 TCR beta sequences were associated with specific HLA alleles at a false discovery rate of 0.05. In a later analysis, the rate of TCR association differed among HLA loci, with DRB1 alleles having the most associated TCRs and HLA-C alleles having the fewest. The authors suggested that the approach could potentially be extended to other disease states and immunological phenotypes. In the study, 150 to 200 TCR beta chains were listed as associated with cytomegalovirus. Presence/absence analyses assumed roughly uniform sequencing depth across donors, an assumption that may not hold. Most TCR sequences were seen in very few donors, while some public TCRs were found in many individuals. Broadly in line with IMGT annotations, most TCR beta V segments showed up in productive rearrangements about 87% or about 30% of the time in an earlier analysis of several hundred of the donors. Several of the top co-occurrence clusters appeared to be linked to parvovirus B19, influenza, CMV and Epstein-Barr virus, according to a later analysis. Because counts were too low, seventeen rarely observed V segments, including chromosome 9 orphons, were left out of the earlier analysis of 587 of the donors. Some IMGT-functional V segments, including TRBV6-2 and TRBV6-3, could not be distinguished by the 87-base-pair reads and were therefore excluded. Cytomegalovirus status was reported to be diagnosed by the classifier with high specificity and sensitivity in both the original and validation cohorts. A later genetic analysis reported fewer N-insertions in productive TCRs among donors in an Asian-associated ancestry cluster than the approximately 700-donor mean. When HLA alleles, especially DR and DQ, strongly co-occurred, TCR associations were difficult to assign to individual alleles. A further reported finding was that TCR beta sequences accurately predicted the HLA-A and HLA-B alleles for most subjects in the first cohort. According to a later analysis, most CMV-associated TCR beta chains appeared to be HLA-restricted, and the HLA associations seemed to be driven largely by CMV exposure. CMV serostatus was the only immune exposure information available for the cohort. The cohort was sequenced for TCR beta chains only, and without alpha or paired-chain data the features that could be detected were limited.

The method behind the library was the immunoSEQ multiplex PCR assay. For the multiplex PCR, a mixture combining 60 forward primers for TCR Vbeta segments and 13 reverse primers for TCR Jbeta segments was used. Amplification of the CDR3 region of rearranged TCR beta genes was performed with a multiplex PCR assay on genomic DNA. The amplified TCR beta libraries were sequenced on the Illumina HiSeq System as 87-base-pair reads. As for the authors' bioinformatics: A later analysis tallied 70 million to 100 million unique TCR beta chains across the 666 repertoires, and approximately 12 million of those chains were shared by two or more donors. To remove PCR and sequencing errors, raw reads were error-corrected and collapsed into unique sequences using a nearest-neighbor algorithm that merged closely related sequences. V, D and J gene segments were assigned by aligning CDR3 sequences to IMGT reference sequences. For a sequence to be retained, a match of at least six nucleotides was required to both a V gene segment and a J gene segment. A rearrangement counted as productive if the CDR3 had no stop codons and remained in frame with V and J, and every other rearrangement counted as non-productive. CDR3 was defined by IMGT convention, running from the second conserved V-encoded cysteine to the conserved J-encoded phenylalanine. Sequences without an unambiguous match to a single V gene segment were excluded from the earlier analysis of about 600 of the donors. In an earlier analysis of approximately 590 of the donors, a V segment was called functional when productive rearrangements were above 56.7%, and segregating when the standard deviation between donors exceeded 5%. A statistical classification framework was built to diagnose cytomegalovirus status from the catalog of TCR beta chain sequences. V and J gene assignment, in a later analysis, came from comparing TCR nucleotide sequences with IMGT/GENE-DB human TR gene sequences. Using the TCRdist pipeline, a later analysis assigned CDR3 sequences along with most-parsimonious VDJ recombination scenarios. In a later analysis, each TCR beta chain was defined by its CDR3 amino acid sequence together with its V-gene family, and reads without a unique V-gene family were excluded. To address suspected cross-contamination and a sequencing artifact, a later analysis removed 450 to 700 highly shared, low-generation-probability nucleotide sequences. In a later analysis, a clonal expansion index was calculated for each public chain from normalized within-repertoire ranks of inferred template counts. In a later analysis, generation probabilities were computed with a VDJ recombination model fitted to out-of-frame rearrangements, and the resulting probabilities were checked against IGoR. Hypergeometric tests were used in a later analysis to score TCR-TCR, TCR-HLA and TCR-CMV co-occurrence, with a repertoire-size bias correction applied to the TCR pairs. To estimate false discovery rates, a later analysis permuted the HLA or CMV assignments 20 times. In a later analysis, co-occurring TCRs were grouped using DBSCAN, and TCRdist sequence similarity was added for clustering within HLA-allele-positive subsets. Repertoires with fewer than 30,000 or more than 120,000 public chains were left out of co-occurrence clustering, as were about 5 repertoires with anomalous nucleotide sharing. TCRdb re-hosts the immuneACCESS table, in-frame sequences only. Its copies lack some clones; in the studies checked, an unresolved V gene accounts for under half of them, and the cause for the rest is not known. That table gives V, J and clone size, and the DNA gave D and trimming. In this sample the table shows some 130,000 clones, 80% of which occur a single time. Approximately 1% of the sample comes from the top ten.

The receptor was isolated from a human donor in good health. The chain couples TRBV9 to TRBJ1-3, with the identity of the D gene unclear. Sequencing was carried out using PBMCs. The CDR3 here reads CASSPLGRLDTIYF. The DNA sequence is as follows: TGTGCCAGCAGCCCCCTCGGGAGGTTGGACACCATATATTTT.